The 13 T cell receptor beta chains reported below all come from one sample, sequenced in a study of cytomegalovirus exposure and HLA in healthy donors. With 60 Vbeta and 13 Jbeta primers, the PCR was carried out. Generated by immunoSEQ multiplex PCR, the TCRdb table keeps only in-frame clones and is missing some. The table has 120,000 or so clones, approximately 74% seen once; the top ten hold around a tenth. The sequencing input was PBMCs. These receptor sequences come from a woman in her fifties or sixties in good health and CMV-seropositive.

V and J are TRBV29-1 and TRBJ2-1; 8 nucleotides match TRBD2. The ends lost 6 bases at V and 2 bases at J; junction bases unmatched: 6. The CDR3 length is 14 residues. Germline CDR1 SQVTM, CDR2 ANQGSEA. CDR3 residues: CSVTTSGPYNEQFF. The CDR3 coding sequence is TGCAGCGTGACAACTAGCGGACCCTACAATGAGCAGTTCTTC.

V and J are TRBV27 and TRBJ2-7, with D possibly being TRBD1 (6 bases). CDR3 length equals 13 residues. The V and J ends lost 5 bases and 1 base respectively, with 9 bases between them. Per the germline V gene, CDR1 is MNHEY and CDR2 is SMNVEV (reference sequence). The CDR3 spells CASSGQGSYEQYF. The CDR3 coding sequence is TGTGCCAGCAGTGGTCAGGGGTCCTACGAGCAGTACTTC.

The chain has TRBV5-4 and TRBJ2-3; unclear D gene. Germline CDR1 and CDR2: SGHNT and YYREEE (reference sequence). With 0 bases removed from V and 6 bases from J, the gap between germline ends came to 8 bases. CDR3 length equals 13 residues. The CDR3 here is CASSLALSDTQYF. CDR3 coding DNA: TGTGCCAGCAGCTTGGCCTTGTCGGATACGCAGTATTTT.

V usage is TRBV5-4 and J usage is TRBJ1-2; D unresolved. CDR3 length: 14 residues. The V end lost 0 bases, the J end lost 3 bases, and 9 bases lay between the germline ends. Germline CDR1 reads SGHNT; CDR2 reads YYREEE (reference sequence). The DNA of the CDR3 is TGTGCCAGCAGCTTGGTTGACCGGGACTATGGCTACACCTTC. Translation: CASSLVDRDYGYTF.

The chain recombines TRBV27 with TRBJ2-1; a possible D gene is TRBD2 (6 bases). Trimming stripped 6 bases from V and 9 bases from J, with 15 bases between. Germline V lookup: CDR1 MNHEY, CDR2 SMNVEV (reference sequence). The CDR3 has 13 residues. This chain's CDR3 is CASSGGTFGEQFF. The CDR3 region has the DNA TGTGCCAGCAGCGGAGGGACGTTCGGTGAGCAGTTCTTC.

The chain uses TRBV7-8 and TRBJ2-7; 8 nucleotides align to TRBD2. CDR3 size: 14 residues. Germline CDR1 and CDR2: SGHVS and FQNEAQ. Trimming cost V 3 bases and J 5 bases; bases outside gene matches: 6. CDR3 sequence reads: CASSFSGTRDEQYF. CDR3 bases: TGTGCCAGCAGCTTTTCCGGGACTAGGGACGAGCAGTACTTC.

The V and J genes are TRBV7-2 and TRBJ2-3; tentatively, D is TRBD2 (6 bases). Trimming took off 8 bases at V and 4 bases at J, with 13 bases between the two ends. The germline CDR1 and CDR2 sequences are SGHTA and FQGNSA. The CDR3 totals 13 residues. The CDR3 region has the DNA TGTGCCAGCGGGGACTCCCGGGCAGATACGCAGTATTTT. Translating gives CASGDSRADTQYF. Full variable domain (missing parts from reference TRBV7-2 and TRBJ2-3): GAGVSQSPSNKVTEKGKDVELRCDPISGHTALYWYRQSLGQGLEFLIYFQGNSAPDKSGLPSDRFSAERTGGSVSTLTIQRTQQEDSAVYLCASGDSRADTQYFGPGTRLTVL.

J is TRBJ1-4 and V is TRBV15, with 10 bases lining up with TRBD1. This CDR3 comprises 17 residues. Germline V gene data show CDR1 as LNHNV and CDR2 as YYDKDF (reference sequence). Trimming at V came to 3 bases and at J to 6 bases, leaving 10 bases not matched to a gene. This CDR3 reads CATSSLLGGTGDEKLFF. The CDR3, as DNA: TGTGCCACCAGCAGCCTCCTGGGTGGGACAGGGGATGAAAAACTGTTTTTT.

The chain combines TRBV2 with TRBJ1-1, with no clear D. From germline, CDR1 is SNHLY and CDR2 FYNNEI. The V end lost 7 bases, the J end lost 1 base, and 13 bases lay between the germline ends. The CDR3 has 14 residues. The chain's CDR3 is CASTGGRGNTEAFF. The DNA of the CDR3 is TGTGCCAGCACCGGAGGCCGGGGGAACACTGAAGCTTTCTTT.

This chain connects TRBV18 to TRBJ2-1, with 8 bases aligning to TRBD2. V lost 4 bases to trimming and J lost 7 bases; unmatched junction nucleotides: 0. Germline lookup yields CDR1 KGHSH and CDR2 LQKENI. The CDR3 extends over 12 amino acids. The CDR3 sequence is CASSRGGNEQFF. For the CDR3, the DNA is TGTGCCAGCTCACGCGGGGGGAATGAGCAGTTCTTC.

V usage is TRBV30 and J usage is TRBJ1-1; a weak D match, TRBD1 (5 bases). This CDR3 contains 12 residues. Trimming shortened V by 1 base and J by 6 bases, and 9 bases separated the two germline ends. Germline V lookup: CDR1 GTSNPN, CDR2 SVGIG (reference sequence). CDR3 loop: CAWSGGRAEAFF. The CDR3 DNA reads TGTGCCTGGAGTGGGGGGAGGGCTGAAGCTTTCTTT.

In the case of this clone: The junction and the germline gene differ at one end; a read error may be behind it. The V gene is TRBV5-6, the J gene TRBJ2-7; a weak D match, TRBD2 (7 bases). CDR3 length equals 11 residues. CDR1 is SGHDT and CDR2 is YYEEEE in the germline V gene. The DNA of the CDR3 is TGTGCCAGCAGCCTCGCGGGGGCGACTTGCTTC. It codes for CASSLAGATCF.

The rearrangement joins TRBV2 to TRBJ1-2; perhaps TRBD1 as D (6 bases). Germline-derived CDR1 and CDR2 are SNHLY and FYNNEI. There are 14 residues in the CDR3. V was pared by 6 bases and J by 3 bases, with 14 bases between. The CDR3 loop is CASRNEQGYYGYTF. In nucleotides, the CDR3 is TGTGCCAGCAGGAACGAACAGGGTTACTATGGCTACACCTTC.